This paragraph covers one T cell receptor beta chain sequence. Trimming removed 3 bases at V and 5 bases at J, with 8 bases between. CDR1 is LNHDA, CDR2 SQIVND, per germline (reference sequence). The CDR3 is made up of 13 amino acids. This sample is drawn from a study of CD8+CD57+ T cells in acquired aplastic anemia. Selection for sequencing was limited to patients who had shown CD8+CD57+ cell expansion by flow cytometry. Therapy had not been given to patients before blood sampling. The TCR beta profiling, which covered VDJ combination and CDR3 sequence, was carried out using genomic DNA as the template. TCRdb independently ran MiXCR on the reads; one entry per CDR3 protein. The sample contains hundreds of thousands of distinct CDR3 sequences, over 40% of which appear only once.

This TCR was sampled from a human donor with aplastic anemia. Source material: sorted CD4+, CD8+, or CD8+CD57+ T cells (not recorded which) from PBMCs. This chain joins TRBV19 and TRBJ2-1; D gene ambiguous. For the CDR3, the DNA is TGTGCCAGTAGTATGGGCCCTAACAATGAGCAGTTCTTC. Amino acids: CASSMGPNNEQFF.